The rows below give T cell receptor beta chains drawn from one sample of a study of technical replicates of blood from a few donors. Measured with immunoSEQ multiplex PCR; TCRdb has only the in-frame clones, and not every one. The table has 30,000 to 40,000 clones, roughly nine tenths seen once; the top ten hold approximately 4%. The material sequenced was PBMCs. These receptors all come from a human donor in good health. Some clones in this sample may be carry-over from other donors' samples. The CDR3 runs from the conserved cysteine through the conserved F or W. A D gene is named only where the DNA matches it firmly. Size is omitted from some rows. Given values are once, few, many or a class for expanded clones.

j_gene	abundance	v_gene	d_gene	CDR3nt	CDR3aa
TRBJ1-5	-	TRBV12-5	-	TGTGCTAGTGGTTTGAAAAGCGAGCCCCAGCATTTT	CASGLKSEPQHF
TRBJ2-5	-	TRBV7-2	-	TGTGCCAGCTCCCCGCGAGGGCCCTCCCAAGAGACCCAGTACTTC	CASSPRGPSQETQYF
TRBJ2-3	-	TRBV5-1	-	TGCGCCAGCAGCCGGCAGGGCAGCACAGATACGCAGTATTTT	CASSRQGSTDTQYF
TRBJ2-5	-	TRBV10-2	TRBD2	TGCGCCAGCGCCTGGACTAGCGCCGAAGAGACCCAGTACTTC	CASAWTSAEETQYF
TRBJ2-3	-	TRBV5-4	-	TGTGCCAGCAGCTTGGTTAGCGATACGCAGTATTTT	CASSLVSDTQYF
TRBJ2-5	-	TRBV7-3	-	TGTGCCAGCAGCTTCCAGGGGACAGAGACCCAGTACTTC	CASSFQGTETQYF
TRBJ2-1	-	TRBV5-1	TRBD2	TGCGCCAGCAGCTTTCTAGCGGAGTCCTACAATGAGCAGTTCTTC	CASSFLAESYNEQFF
TRBJ2-1	-	TRBV15	TRBD2	TGTGCCACTTCCTCGGGAGCGACTAGCGGTTTGGATGAGCAGTTCTTC	CATSSGATSGLDEQFF
TRBJ1-5	-	TRBV19	TRBD1	TGTGCCAGTAGTGGTGACAGGGTAGTTCGCAATCAGCCCCAGCATTTT	CASSGDRVVRNQPQHF
TRBJ1-1	-	TRBV5-1	-	TGCGCCAGCAGCATGACAACAGGGAACACTGAAGCTTTCTTT	CASSMTTGNTEAFF
TRBJ1-2	-	TRBV29-1	-	TGCAGCGTCAGTTCGGGGATTGGCTACACCTTC	CSVSSGIGYTF
TRBJ2-7	-	TRBV5-1	TRBD1	TGCGCCAGCAGCTTGGGAGGCAGACAGGGTCACTCCTACGAGCAGTACTTC	CASSLGGRQGHSYEQYF
TRBJ2-3	once	TRBV5-6	TRBD1	TGTGCCAGCAGCCATGGGACAGGGTTGGATACGCAGTATTTT	CASSHGTGLDTQYF
TRBJ2-5	-	TRBV11-1	TRBD2	TGTGCCAGCAGCTTAGAAGGCCTAGCGGGTGGGGAGACCCAGTACTTC	CASSLEGLAGGETQYF
TRBJ2-3	-	TRBV30	-	TGTGCCTGGAGTGAGGGGGGAGGGAACACAGATACGCAGTATTTT	CAWSEGGGNTDTQYF
TRBJ2-1	-	TRBV5-8	TRBD2	TGTGCCAGCAGCTTGGAGGGAGGGCCCTCGAATGAGCAGTTCTTC	CASSLEGGPSNEQFF
TRBJ1-1	-	TRBV5-6	-	TGTGCCAGCAGCTTTGATACGAAGGGACTCACTGAAGCTTTCTTT	CASSFDTKGLTEAFF
TRBJ2-3	-	TRBV7-9	TRBD2	TGTGCCAGCAGCTTAGGTAGCGGGGACACAGATACGCAGTATTTT	CASSLGSGDTDTQYF
TRBJ2-3	-	TRBV9	-	TGTGCCAGCACCCTGACTCTCTGGGTCTCAGATACGCAGTATTTT	CASTLTLWVSDTQYF
TRBJ1-2	-	TRBV19	-	TGTGCCAGTAGTATGACAGGCAACTATGGCTACACCTTC	CASSMTGNYGYTF
TRBJ1-2	-	TRBV4-3	TRBD1	TGCGCCAGCAGCCAAGATTTGAGGGGGCGGAACTATGGCTACACCTTC	CASSQDLRGRNYGYTF
TRBJ2-1	-	TRBV5-4	-	TGTGCCAGCAGCTTATGGGGCCGTGAGCAGTTCTTC	CASSLWGREQFF
TRBJ2-5	-	TRBV5-1	TRBD1	TGCGCCAGCAGATCCGGGACAGGGCAAGAGACCCAGTACTTC	CASRSGTGQETQYF
TRBJ2-5	-	TRBV20-1	-	TGCAGTGCTAGGGCCCAAGAGACCCAGTACTTC	CSARAQETQYF
TRBJ2-7	-	TRBV5-1	TRBD1	TGCGCCAGCAGCTTGGTTACAGGGGCATCGGGCGAGCAGTACTTC	CASSLVTGASGEQYF
TRBJ2-1	once	TRBV6-5	TRBD1	TGTGCCAGCAGGATACCGGGACAGGGGGCCCATGAGCAGTTCTTC	CASRIPGQGAHEQFF
TRBJ1-2	-	TRBV2	TRBD1	TGTGCCAGCAGTCCTCCGGGACAGGGCATGGGTGGCTACACCTTC	CASSPPGQGMGGYTF
TRBJ2-5	-	TRBV14	TRBD1	TGTGCCAGCAGTTATCAGGGGGTAGTATGGACCCAGTACTTC	CASSYQGVVWTQYF
TRBJ2-5	-	TRBV13	TRBD1	TGTGCCAGCAGCGCCGGGACAGGCCAAGAGACCCAGTACTTC	CASSAGTGQETQYF
TRBJ1-5	-	TRBV4-3	-	TGCGCCAGCAGCCAAGATTGGGCAGCCGGGGGTCAGCCCCAGCATTTT	CASSQDWAAGGQPQHF
TRBJ2-2	-	TRBV30	-	TGTGCCTGGAGGCTAGCTGTTAACACCGGGGAGCTGTTTTTT	CAWRLAVNTGELFF
TRBJ1-3	-	TRBV30	-	TGTGCCTCCGCCCCCGGTAGCACCATATATTTT	CASAPGSTIYF
TRBJ1-2	-	TRBV5-6	TRBD1	TGTGCCAGCAGCACCCCCGGGACAGGGGATCCTCGCGGCTACACCTTC	CASSTPGTGDPRGYTF
TRBJ2-1	-	TRBV5-1	-	TGCGCCAGCAGCCCCGGCCGGGGGGCGGGTGAGCAGTTCTTC	CASSPGRGAGEQFF
TRBJ1-1	-	TRBV6-5	-	TGTGCCAGCAGTTACAGGCAGGGATTTTACACTGAAGCTTTCTTT	CASSYRQGFYTEAFF